This is a list of T cell receptor beta chains from one sample in a study of CD8 T cells in Susac syndrome. From the immunoSEQ multiplex PCR reads, TCRdb called clonotypes with MiXCR, one entry per CDR3 protein. In the table there are around 200,000 distinct CDR3 sequences, 95% of which are singletons. The sequencing sample was made of CD8+ T cells from PBMCs. These receptors all come from a human donor with Susac syndrome. The CDR3 runs from the conserved cysteine through the conserved F or W. The D gene is left open where the match is weak. Clone size is not always given. Where it is, it says once, few, many or a class for expanded clones.

CASTQGWGTDTQYF | TGTGCCAGCACCCAGGGGTGGGGCACAGATACGCAGTATTTT | 14 | TRBJ2-3 | . | TRBV11-2 | .
CSARDINRPMSGAPQHF | TGCAGTGCTAGAGATATTAACAGACCCATGAGCGGGGCGCCCCAGCATTTT | 17 | TRBJ1-5 | . | TRBV20-1 | .
CAVSTEAFF | TGTGCCGTGAGCACTGAAGCTTTCTTT | 9 | TRBJ1-1 | . | TRBV6-6 | .
CASTLLPTDTQYF | TGTGCCAGCACCCTCCTTCCCACAGATACGCAGTATTTT | 13 | TRBJ2-3 | . | TRBV7-9 | .
CASSLARGVFGYTF | TGTGCCAGCAGTCTTGCGAGGGGGGTGTTTGGCTACACCTTC | 14 | TRBJ1-2 | . | TRBV11-2 | .
CSVVPGIRNEQYF | TGCAGCGTTGTGCCGGGGATAAGAAACGAGCAGTACTTC | 13 | TRBJ2-7 | . | TRBV29-1 | .
CASSLWLAGSGGTDTQYF | TGTGCCAGCAGCTTATGGTTAGCGGGGTCGGGGGGCACAGATACGCAGTATTTT | 18 | TRBJ2-3 | . | TRBV7-9 | TRBD2
CAWSPDRLHDEQFF | TGTGCCTGGAGCCCTGACAGACTCCACGATGAGCAGTTCTTC | 14 | TRBJ2-1 | . | TRBV30 | .
CASSPWDRVAQETQYF | TGTGCCAGCAGCCCCTGGGACAGGGTGGCGCAAGAGACCCAGTACTTC | 16 | TRBJ2-5 | . | TRBV9 | TRBD1
CASSPAPLAGARETQYF | TGTGCCAGCAGCCCAGCCCCCCTAGCGGGGGCCCGGGAGACCCAGTACTTC | 17 | TRBJ2-5 | . | TRBV11-2 | TRBD2
CASSYGWGGASTIEQFF | TGTGCCAGCAGTTACGGGTGGGGCGGAGCCTCTACAATTGAGCAGTTCTTC | 17 | TRBJ2-1 | . | TRBV6-5 | .
CASSFRRIDSSYEQYF | TGTGCCAGCAGCTTCAGGAGGATAGACAGCTCCTACGAGCAGTACTTC | 16 | TRBJ2-7 | . | TRBV5-4 | .
CASSLRGPGDEQFF | TGTGCCAGCAGTTTAAGGGGACCAGGAGATGAGCAGTTCTTC | 14 | TRBJ2-1 | . | TRBV12-3/TRBV12-4 | .
CSARRKPDRRATQYF | TGCAGTGCTAGAAGGAAGCCGGACAGGCGGGCGACCCAGTACTTC | 15 | TRBJ2-5 | . | TRBV20-1 | TRBD1
CASSVGTAYDYTF | TGTGCCAGCAGCGTAGGGACAGCTTATGACTACACCTTC | 13 | TRBJ1-2 | . | TRBV9 | .
CASSPMTSGNEQFF | TGTGCCAGCAGCCCAATGACTAGTGGAAATGAGCAGTTCTTC | 14 | TRBJ2-1 | . | TRBV7-3 | .
CSAPFGYEQYF | TGCAGTGCCCCCTTTGGTTACGAGCAGTACTTC | 11 | TRBJ2-7 | . | TRBV20-1 | .
CASSFVPGQGLGTEAFF | TGTGCCAGCAGCTTCGTCCCGGGACAGGGATTGGGCACTGAAGCTTTCTTT | 17 | TRBJ1-1 | . | TRBV11-2 | TRBD1
CASRTGISYEQYF | TGTGCCAGCAGGACAGGGATTTCCTACGAGCAGTACTTC | 13 | TRBJ2-7 | . | TRBV2 | TRBD1
CASSLNTVSNQPQHF | TGTGCCAGCAGTTTAAACACAGTTAGCAATCAGCCCCAGCATTTT | 15 | TRBJ1-5 | once | TRBV27 | .
CASSFSGSYEQYF | TGTGCCAGCAGCTTTAGCGGGAGCTACGAGCAGTACTTC | 13 | TRBJ2-7 | . | TRBV13 | TRBD2
CSASITGFSATNEKLFF | TGCAGTGCTTCTATAACAGGGTTTTCGGCAACTAATGAAAAACTGTTTTTT | 17 | TRBJ1-4 | . | TRBV20-1 | .
CASPKLREGPIDEQFF | TGTGCCAGCCCCAAGTTGCGGGAGGGCCCAATAGATGAGCAGTTCTTC | 16 | TRBJ2-1 | . | TRBV6-2/TRBV6-3 | TRBD2
CASSSPRQNTQYF | TGTGCCAGCAGCTCTCCGCGACAAAATACGCAGTATTTT | 13 | TRBJ2-3 | . | TRBV7-8 | .
CASSVLEGGGADYTF | TGTGCCAGCAGCGTTTTGGAGGGTGGGGGCGCTGACTACACCTTC | 15 | TRBJ1-2 | . | TRBV9 | .
CASSEGTDTQYF | TGTGCCAGCAGCGAGGGTACAGATACGCAGTATTTT | 12 | TRBJ2-3 | . | TRBV7-6 | .
CSASPGLGEQFF | TGCAGTGCTAGCCCCGGACTTGGGGAGCAGTTCTTC | 12 | TRBJ2-1 | . | TRBV20-1 | .
CSATSGDEKLFF | TGCAGTGCTACCTCAGGGGATGAAAAACTGTTTTTT | 12 | TRBJ1-4 | . | TRBV20-1 | .
CASSLAVQGYQPQHF | TGTGCCAGCAGCTTGGCGGTACAGGGATATCAGCCCCAGCATTTT | 15 | TRBJ1-5 | . | TRBV5-6 | .
CASSLRTGAYNEQFF | TGTGCCAGCAGCCTACGGACAGGGGCTTACAATGAGCAGTTCTTC | 15 | TRBJ2-1 | . | TRBV7-9 | TRBD1
CASSLRTDTQYF | TGTGCCAGCAGCTTGAGGACAGATACGCAGTATTTT | 12 | TRBJ2-3 | few | TRBV12-3/TRBV12-4 | .
CASSWSYTGELFF | TGTGCCAGCTCCTGGAGTTACACCGGGGAGCTGTTTTTT | 13 | TRBJ2-2 | . | TRBV11-2 | .
CASSGPLGPDTQYF | TGTGCCAGCAGCGGCCCGCTAGGGCCAGATACGCAGTATTTT | 14 | TRBJ2-3 | . | TRBV12-3/TRBV12-4 | .
CASSLDSGGYTF | TGTGCCAGCAGCTTAGATTCGGGCGGCTACACCTTC | 12 | TRBJ1-2 | . | TRBV7-9 | .